Each of the 31 T cell receptor beta chains below was sequenced from the same sample in a study of CD8 T cells in Susac syndrome. RNA in amounts of roughly 0.5 to 1 ug was reverse transcribed with random hexamers. TCRdb reanalysed the immunoSEQ multiplex PCR reads using MiXCR and keeps one entry per CDR3 protein. The repertoire holds about 210,000 distinct CDR3 sequences, with 95% as singletons. The sequencing sample was made of CD4+ T cells from PBMCs. All receptors come from a human donor with multiple sclerosis.

The chain combines TRBV20-1 with TRBJ2-3; tentative D call: TRBD1 (6 bases). Trimming left V 2 bases short and J 4 bases short, with 22 bases between. The germline gives CDR1 DFQATT, CDR2 SNEGSKA (reference sequence). The CDR3 consists of 17 residues. The chain's CDR3 is CSARSRWHRELPDTQYF. The CDR3 nucleotides read TGCAGTGCTAGATCTAGGTGGCACAGGGAGTTGCCAGATACGCAGTATTTT.

This chain uses TRBV18 with TRBJ2-7, with 9 bases that match TRBD2. V gave up 0 bases and J gave up 2 bases; unmatched junction bases: 5. This CDR3 region has 16 residues. Germline CDR1 KGHSH, CDR2 LQKENI. Written as DNA, the CDR3 is TGTGCCAGCTCACCACCTTCCGGCGGGAGGGCCTACGAGCAGTACTTC. Its translation: CASSPPSGGRAYEQYF.

This clonotype has only a few counts. J is TRBJ2-5 and V is TRBV25-1; no firm D call. Per the germline V gene, CDR1 is MGHDK and CDR2 is SYGVNS. Trimming shortened V by 4 bases and J by 2 bases, and 8 bases separated the two germline ends. CDR3 length equals 13 residues. The CDR3 coding sequence is TGTGCCAGCAGTGCGGGTCAGCAAGAGACCCAGTACTTC. This translates into CASSAGQQETQYF.

The chain employs TRBV20-1 and TRBJ1-5; 9 bases fit TRBD1. After removal of 1 base from V and 6 bases from J, the junction contained 7 bases not matched to a gene. Germline V gene sequence: CDR1 DFQATT, CDR2 SNEGSKA (reference sequence). CDR3 length: 15 amino acids. The CDR3 DNA is TGCAGTGCTAGAGTCTTGGACAGGGGAGGTCAGCCCCAGCATTTT. Protein: CSARVLDRGGQPQHF.

The rearrangement uses TRBV6-5 and TRBJ1-5; D is uncertain. Trimming stripped 5 bases from V and 10 bases from J, with 12 bases between. The germline CDR1 and CDR2 sequences are MNHEY and SVGAGI. There are 12 residues in the CDR3. Here the CDR3 DNA reads TGTGCCAGCAGTCACCCGAATCTTCCCCAGCATTTT. Its protein product is CASSHPNLPQHF.

The chain employs TRBV2 and TRBJ2-1; 10 positions match TRBD2. Germline V gene sequence: CDR1 SNHLY, CDR2 FYNNEI. J was trimmed by 7 bases and V by 2 bases; bases with no gene match: 8. The CDR3 spans 16 residues. The CDR3 DNA reads TGTGCCAGCAGTGAAAGGTGGGCTAGCGGGAGAAATGAGCAGTTCTTC. Translated, it gives CASSERWASGRNEQFF.

In DNA, the CDR3 is TGCAGCGTCCGGGACGGTAATTCACCCCTCCACTTT. Its translation is CSVRDGNSPLHF. The genes are TRBV29-1 and TRBJ1-6, with D possibly being TRBD1 (5 bases). V was pared by 6 bases and J by 6 bases, with 9 bases between. The CDR3 has 12 amino acids. CDR1 SQVTM and CDR2 ANQGSEA come from the germline V gene. Full variable domain (missing parts from reference TRBV29-1 and TRBJ1-6): SAVISQKPSRDICQRGTSLTIQCQVDSQVTMMFWYRQQPGQSLTLIATANQGSEATYESGFVIDKFPISRPNLTFSTLTVSNMSPEDSSIYLCSVRDGNSPLHFGNGTRLTVT.

The DNA for the CDR3 is TGTGCCAGCAGTCCACTAGCGGGTTTAACCTACAATGAGCAGTTCTTC. This translates into CASSPLAGLTYNEQFF. V usage is TRBV28 and J usage is TRBJ2-1, with 9 nucleotides matching TRBD2. V lost 5 bases, J lost 2 bases, and 7 bases stayed unmatched. The CDR3 contains 16 residues. Germline lookup yields CDR1 MDHEN and CDR2 SYDVKM. Filled out from reference TRBV28 and TRBJ2-1, the complete variable domain reads DVKVTQSSRYLVKRTGEKVFLECVQDMDHENMFWYRQDPGLGLRLIYFSYDVKMKEKGDIPEGYSVSREKKERFSLILESASTNQTSMYLCASSPLAGLTYNEQFFGPGTRLTVL.

V and J are TRBV5-1 and TRBJ1-3; D uncertain. This CDR3 has 14 residues. CDR1 and CDR2 (germline): SGHRS, YFSETQ. V dropped 2 bases and J dropped 0 bases, with 6 bases sitting between them. The CDR3 DNA sequence: TGCGCCAGCAGCTTCGGGGACTCTGGAAACACCATATATTTT. Translated: CASSFGDSGNTIYF.

With regard to this clonotype: A read error may account for a junction end that differs from germline. This chain links TRBV12-3 or TRBV12-4 with TRBJ2-5; unclear D gene. The DNA end lines up better with TRBJ2-1; the J call may be wrong. The CDR3 is made up of 11 amino acids. The CDR3 DNA reads TGTGCCAGCAGTCCCCGGCATGACCAGTTCTTC. It is translated as CASSPRHDQFF.

This chain uses TRBV3-1 with TRBJ2-3; unclear D gene. The CDR3 totals 14 residues. Germline V gene sequence: CDR1 LGHDT, CDR2 YNNKEL (reference sequence). The V end was cut by 0 bases, the J end by 4 bases, with 8 bases between. This chain's CDR3 is CASSQDPWADTQYF. CDR3 nucleotide sequence: TGTGCCAGCAGCCAAGATCCGTGGGCAGATACGCAGTATTTT.

The chain uses TRBV2 and TRBJ2-1, with a possible D match to TRBD1 (5 bases). Germline loops: CDR1 SNHLY, CDR2 FYNNEI. This CDR3 is built from 12 residues. Trimming stripped 6 bases from V and 7 bases from J, with 10 bases between. CDR3 region: CASSRQLNEQFF. DNA of the CDR3: TGTGCCAGCAGCAGACAGTTAAATGAGCAGTTCTTC.

The chain joins TRBV29-1 to TRBJ1-2; 7 bases map to TRBD1. V was clipped by 3 bases and J by 4 bases; unmatched bases: 5. The CDR3 totals 13 residues. Germline assignment: CDR1 SQVTM and CDR2 ANQGSEA. The CDR3 sequence is CSVEEQGSYGYTF. CDR3 nucleotides: TGCAGCGTTGAGGAACAGGGGAGCTATGGCTACACCTTC.

This sequence joins TRBV6-5 and TRBJ2-7; no clear D. Germline V gene data show CDR1 as MNHEY and CDR2 as SVGAGI. The CDR3 has 15 amino acids. Deletions cut 0 bases from V and 2 bases from J, with 11 bases between. CDR3 in amino acids: CASSYSRDSTYEQYF. CDR3 coding DNA: TGTGCCAGCAGTTACTCGAGAGATAGCACCTACGAGCAGTACTTC.

This clonotype occurred once. CDR3 sequence (DNA): TGCGCCAGCAGCTTTTCAGACGACGTTAATGAAAAACTGTTTTTT. It specifies CASSFSDDVNEKLFF. This chain links TRBV5-1 with TRBJ1-4; the D is unclear. V gave up 2 bases and J gave up 4 bases, with 12 bases separating them. This CDR3 spans 15 amino acids. Per germline, CDR1 SGHRS and CDR2 YFSETQ.

The chain couples TRBV6-5 to TRBJ2-5; TRBD2 matches at 9 bases. The trim removed 6 bases at V and 4 bases at J, leaving 6 bases unmatched. This CDR3 is 14 amino acids long. Germline V gene lookup returns CDR1 MNHEY and CDR2 SVGAGI. This CDR3 reads CASSRSGGRETQYF. As DNA, the CDR3 is TGTGCCAGCAGCCGAAGCGGGGGGCGAGAGACCCAGTACTTC.

The chain uses TRBV9 and TRBJ1-4; D is undetermined. Between the trimmed V and J ends, which lost 0 bases and 7 bases, there was a span of 7 bases. This CDR3 contains 13 residues. In germline, CDR1 is SGDLS, CDR2 YYNGEE. In nucleotides, the CDR3 is TGTGCCAGCAGCGTAGATTTGGGTGAAAAACTGTTTTTT. Encoded protein: CASSVDLGEKLFF.

The chain has TRBV9 and TRBJ2-3; 16 bases align to TRBD2. Trimming took 2 bases from V and 5 from J; bases not matched to a gene: 11. This CDR3 has 19 residues. Per the germline V gene, CDR1 is SGDLS and CDR2 is YYNGEE. The CDR3 DNA is TGTGCCAGCAGCGTCACGGGACTAGCGGGGGGGCCCGCCCTAGATACGCAGTATTTT. It translates to CASSVTGLAGGPALDTQYF.

V gene TRBV14 combines with J gene TRBJ2-7; D is unclear. Trimming removed 1 base at V and 1 base at J, with 8 bases between. CDR3 length: 14 amino acids. The germline gives CDR1 SGHDN, CDR2 FVKESK. The CDR3 loop reads CASSQVGVSYEQYF. CDR3 nucleotide sequence: TGTGCCAGCAGCCAAGTTGGCGTTTCCTACGAGCAGTACTTC.

This chain links TRBV9 with TRBJ2-1; 11 nucleotides match TRBD1. The germline CDR1 and CDR2 sequences are SGDLS and YYNGEE. There are 15 residues in the CDR3. J gave up 5 bases and V 4 bases, and 5 bases lay outside the gene matches. The CDR3 region has the DNA TGTGCCAGCAGCCAGCCGGGACAGGGGGACAATGAGCAGTTCTTC. Its protein product is CASSQPGQGDNEQFF.

V is TRBV18 and J is TRBJ1-5; perhaps TRBD1 as D (6 bases). The ends were cut back, 5 bases at V and 7 bases at J, with 15 bases in the middle. This CDR3 has 14 amino acids. From germline, CDR1 is KGHSH and CDR2 LQKENI. CDR3 coding DNA: TGTGCCAGCTCAAGGGACCCAGGGGAGCAGCCCCAGCATTTT. Protein product: CASSRDPGEQPQHF.

This sequence joins TRBV19 and TRBJ2-1, with TRBD2 matching 11 bases. CDR1 LNHDA and CDR2 SQIVND come from the germline V gene (reference sequence). The CDR3 runs 16 residues. J gave up 3 bases and V 7 bases, and 8 bases lay outside the gene matches. CDR3 sequence (DNA): TGTGCCAGTAATGACCCGGGGACTAGCGGCTACAATGAGCAGTTCTTC. Translating it yields CASNDPGTSGYNEQFF.

The chain has TRBV5-6 and TRBJ1-5; tentative D call: TRBD1 (5 bases). The germline V gene has CDR1 SGHDT and CDR2 YYEEEE. The CDR3 loop spans 13 amino acids. With 4 bases removed from V and 7 bases from J, the gap between germline ends came to 12 bases. The CDR3 bases are TGTGCCAGCAGCCGGGGGGGTTACCAGCCCCAGCATTTT. Residues: CASSRGGYQPQHF. The variable domain in full, with the rest retrieved from reference TRBV5-6 and TRBJ1-5, is DAGVTQSPTHLIKTRGQQVTLRCSPKSGHDTVSWYQQALGQGPQFIFQYYEEEERQRGNFPDRFSGHQFPNYSSELNVNALLLGDSALYLCASSRGGYQPQHFGDGTRLSIL.

The gene calls are TRBV3-1 and TRBJ2-5; the D gene is possibly TRBD1 (5 bases). CDR3 size: 14 residues. Between the trimmed V and J ends, which lost 4 bases and 2 bases, there was a span of 11 bases. Germline CDR1 is LGHDT and CDR2 is YNNKEL (reference sequence). The CDR3 region has the DNA TGTGCCAGCAGCCCAGGACACCATCAAGAGACCCAGTACTTC. It encodes CASSPGHHQETQYF.

The chain carries TRBV27 and TRBJ2-3, with a weak D call TRBD1 (6 bases). This CDR3 comprises 16 residues. V dropped 6 bases and J dropped 2 bases, with 18 bases sitting between them. CDR1 is MNHEY, CDR2 SMNVEV, per germline (reference sequence). The CDR3 DNA reads TGTGCCAGCAGCCACTACACAGGGTCCCCCACAGATACGCAGTATTTT. It specifies CASSHYTGSPTDTQYF.

The rearrangement joins TRBV28 to TRBJ2-1; D is uncertain. V gave up 3 bases and J gave up 9 bases, with 12 bases separating them. This CDR3 is 13 amino acids long. The germline V gene has CDR1 MDHEN and CDR2 SYDVKM. CDR3 residues: CASSFMSAGEQFF. In DNA, the CDR3 is TGTGCCAGCAGTTTTATGAGCGCCGGTGAGCAGTTCTTC.

This chain uses TRBV18 with TRBJ1-1; D gene ambiguous. The V and J ends lost 3 bases and 4 bases respectively, with 15 bases between them. CDR1 and CDR2 (germline): KGHSH, LQKENI. This CDR3 is built from 15 residues. The CDR3 reads CASSPSPRAGTEAFF. DNA for the CDR3: TGTGCCAGCTCACCGAGTCCTCGTGCGGGCACTGAAGCTTTCTTT.

The chain links TRBV6-2 or TRBV6-3 to TRBJ2-7, with D possibly being TRBD2 (6 bases). V shed 3 bases and J shed 3 bases, with 12 bases lying between them. The length of the CDR3 is 14 residues. Germline lookup yields CDR1 MNHEY and CDR2 SVGEGT. CDR3 loop: CASSYGAGRYEQYF. The CDR3 DNA follows: TGTGCCAGCAGTTATGGAGCGGGCCGCTACGAGCAGTACTTC.

V gene TRBV7-9 combines with J gene TRBJ1-2; D might be TRBD1 (6 bases). In germline, CDR1 is SEHNR, CDR2 FQNEAQ (reference sequence). The length of the CDR3 is 11 residues. V dropped 7 bases and J dropped 7 bases, with 10 bases sitting between them. The CDR3 DNA reads as TGTGCCAGCATAGGACAGATTGGCTACACCTTC. Encoded protein: CASIGQIGYTF.

The rearrangement uses TRBV29-1 and TRBJ1-1; 9 nucleotides line up with TRBD1. The CDR3 consists of 16 residues. The germline gives CDR1 SQVTM, CDR2 ANQGSEA. V was pared by 6 bases and J by 0 bases, with 11 bases of the junction left unmatched. The chain's CDR3 is CSVSELDRGMNTEAFF. CDR3 DNA: TGCAGCGTGAGCGAACTTGACAGGGGGATGAACACTGAAGCTTTCTTT.

This clonotype was seen only once. The chain uses TRBV3-1 and TRBJ1-1, with 8 bases aligning to TRBD1. This CDR3 has 13 residues. CDR1 is LGHDT, CDR2 YNNKEL, per germline (reference sequence). Unmatched junction bases numbered 3, after V lost 4 bases and J lost 5 bases. The CDR3 here is CASSRGQGTEAFF. CDR3 DNA sequence: TGTGCCAGCAGCCGTGGACAGGGAACTGAAGCTTTCTTT.